The entry below describes one TCR beta chain. What this receptor recognizes is not known. No base quality values were provided; no much bigger clone lies one nucleotide off. At one collaborating source in Seattle, patients were enrolled during active infection and were followed longitudinally through the course of disease. Collaborating institutions collected whole blood in K2EDTA tubes following their own protocols. For TCRbeta analysis, collaborators shipped samples as frozen whole blood, isolated PBMCs, or DNA extracted from either of those sample types. This specimen comes from a study of blood T cell repertoires in COVID-19 (dated by TCRdb to about 2020). For the study in its entirety: The collaborator samples originated in the United States, Italy and Spain and spanned the acute and convalescent phases of COVID-19. The prospective study material was composed of cDNA or gDNA derived from T cells, B-cell-depleted T cells, or PBMCs. Deeply sampled blood TCRbeta repertoires from subjects exposed to, actively infected with, or recovered from COVID-19 were included in the dataset. The repertoires were released in a freely available public database meant as a resource for research on the immune response to SARS-CoV-2. Samples came from the ongoing ImmuneRACE study (first 160 participants) plus 1,254 subjects from 6 global collaborators. The sample metadata nearly always contained a de-identified subject ID, COVID-19 status, age in years and sex. HLA class I and class II types, where available, came from metadata supplied by the sample provider rather than from assay-based typing. Study-level results and caveats: The quantity of clinical and demographic metadata differed by source and by participant and was supplied without curation.

The germline ends are 16 bases apart after V is trimmed by 3 bases and J by 5 bases. For CDR1 and CDR2, the germline V gene lists SGHTA and FQGNSA. The cysteine opens and the phenylalanine closes a CDR3 of 15 amino acids. The only DNA kept is the CDR3, 45 bases in frame from the first base. TCRbeta CDR3 regions were amplified from genomic DNA by means of the immunoSEQ Assay, a bias-controlled multiplex PCR. As for the authors' bioinformatics: The number of nucleated cells in each sample was estimated from the amplification of reference gene primers within the assay. To quantify the absolute abundance of each unique TCRbeta CDR3 rearrangement, sequence reads were collapsed and filtered. For each sample, productive Simpson clonality was calculated as the square root of Simpson's diversity index across productive rearrangements. TCRdb carries this immuneACCESS record with in-frame sequences only. Its versions omit some clonotypes, under half of them owing to an unresolved V gene in the studies checked, with the rest unexplained. The V and J calls and the clone size are those of that table, but D and trimming were determined from the DNA. The sample contains over 250,000 clones, 75% to 90% of them found a single time. The ten largest account for 9.5% to 13% of the sample.

This TCR came from a woman between 65 and 79 years old with COVID-19, enrolled during active disease. Material for sequencing was peripheral blood. Recombination linked TRBV7-2 to TRBJ2-5; matching of 6 bases hints at TRBD2 as the D gene. The CDR3 sequence is CASSFGWDSAETQYF. The sequence in DNA is TGTGCCAGCAGCTTCGGATGGGACTCTGCCGAGACCCAGTACTTC.